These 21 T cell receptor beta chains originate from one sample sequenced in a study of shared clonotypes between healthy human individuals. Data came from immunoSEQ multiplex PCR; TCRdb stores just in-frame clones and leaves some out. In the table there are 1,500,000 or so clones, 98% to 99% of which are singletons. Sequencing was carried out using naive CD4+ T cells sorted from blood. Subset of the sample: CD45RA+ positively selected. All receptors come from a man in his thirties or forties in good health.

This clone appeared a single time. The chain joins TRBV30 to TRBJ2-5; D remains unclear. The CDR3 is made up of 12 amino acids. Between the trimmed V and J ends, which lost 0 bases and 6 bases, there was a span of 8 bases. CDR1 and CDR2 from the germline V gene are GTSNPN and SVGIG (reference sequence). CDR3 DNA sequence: TGTGCCTGGAGTGTTTCCGTTAAGACCCAGTACTTC. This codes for CAWSVSVKTQYF.

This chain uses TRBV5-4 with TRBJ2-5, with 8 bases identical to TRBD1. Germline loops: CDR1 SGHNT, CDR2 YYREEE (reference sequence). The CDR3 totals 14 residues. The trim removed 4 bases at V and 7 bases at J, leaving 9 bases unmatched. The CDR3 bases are TGTGCCAGCAGCCCGGACAGGGCCCGGGGGACCCAGTACTTC. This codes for CASSPDRARGTQYF.

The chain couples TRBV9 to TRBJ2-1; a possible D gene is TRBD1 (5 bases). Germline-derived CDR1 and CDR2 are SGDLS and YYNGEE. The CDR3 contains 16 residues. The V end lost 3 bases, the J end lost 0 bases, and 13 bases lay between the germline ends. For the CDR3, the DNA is TGTGCCAGCAGCGCTAGGGGTACCCCCTCCTACAATGAGCAGTTCTTC. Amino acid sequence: CASSARGTPSYNEQFF.

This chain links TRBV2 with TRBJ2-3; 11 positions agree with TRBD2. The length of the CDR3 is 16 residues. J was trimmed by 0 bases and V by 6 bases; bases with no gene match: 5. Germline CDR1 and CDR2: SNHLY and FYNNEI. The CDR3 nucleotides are TGTGCCAGCAGGTTACTAGCGGGAGAGAGCACAGATACGCAGTATTTT. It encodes CASRLLAGESTDTQYF. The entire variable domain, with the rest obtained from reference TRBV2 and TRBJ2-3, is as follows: EPEVTQTPSHQVTQMGQEVILRCVPISNHLYFYWYRQILGQKVEFLVSFYNNEISEKSEIFDDQFSVERPDGSNFTLKIRSTKLEDSAMYFCASRLLAGESTDTQYFGPGTRLTVL.

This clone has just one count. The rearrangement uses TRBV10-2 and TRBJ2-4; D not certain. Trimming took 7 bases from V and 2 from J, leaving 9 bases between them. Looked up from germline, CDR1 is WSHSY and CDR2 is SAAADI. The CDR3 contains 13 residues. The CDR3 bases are TGCGCCAGCACTAGTACGCCCAAAAACATTCAGTACTTC. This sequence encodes CASTSTPKNIQYF.

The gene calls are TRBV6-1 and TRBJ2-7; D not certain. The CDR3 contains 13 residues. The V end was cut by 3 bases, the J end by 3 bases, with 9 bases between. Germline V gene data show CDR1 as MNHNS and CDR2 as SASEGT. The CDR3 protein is CASSEAGLYEQYF. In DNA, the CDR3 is TGTGCCAGCAGTGAGGCAGGCCTCTACGAGCAGTACTTC.

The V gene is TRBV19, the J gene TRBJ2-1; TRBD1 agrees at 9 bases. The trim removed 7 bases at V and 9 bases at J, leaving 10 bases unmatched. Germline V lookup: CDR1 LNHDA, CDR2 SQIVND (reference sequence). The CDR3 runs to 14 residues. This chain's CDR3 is CASNRDRVGGEQFF. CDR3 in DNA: TGTGCCAGTAACCGGGACAGGGTTGGTGGTGAGCAGTTCTTC. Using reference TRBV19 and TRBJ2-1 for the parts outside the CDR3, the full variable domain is DGGITQSPKYLFRKEGQNVTLSCEQNLNHDAMYWYRQDPGQGLRLIYYSQIVNDFQKGDIAEGYSVSREKKESFPLTVTSAQKNPTAFYLCASNRDRVGGEQFFGPGTRLTVL.

In DNA, the CDR3 is TGTGCCAGCAGCCACGGCAGGGCCTACGAGCAGTACTTC. This sequence encodes CASSHGRAYEQYF. This sequence joins TRBV11-3 and TRBJ2-7; TRBD1 might be the D (5 bases). V lost 5 bases to trimming and J lost 2 bases, with 10 bases between them. This CDR3 region has 13 residues. Germline CDR1 is SGHNT and CDR2 is YENEEA. The complete variable domain, with remaining parts taken from reference TRBV11-3 and TRBJ2-7, reads EAGVVQSPRYKIIEKKQPVAFWCNPISGHNTLYWYLQNLGQGPELLIRYENEEAVDDSQLPKDRFSAERLKGVDSTLKIQPAELGDSAVYLCASSHGRAYEQYFGPGTRLTVT.

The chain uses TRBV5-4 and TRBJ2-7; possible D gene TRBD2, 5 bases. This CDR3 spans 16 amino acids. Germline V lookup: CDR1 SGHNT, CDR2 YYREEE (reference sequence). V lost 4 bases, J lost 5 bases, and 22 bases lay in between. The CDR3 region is CASSRPSAPEGNEQYF. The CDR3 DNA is TGTGCCAGCAGCCGCCCATCCGCCCCCGAGGGAAACGAGCAGTACTTC.

The CDR3 loop reads CASGARGTDTQYF. CDR3 DNA: TGTGCCAGTGGGGCCAGGGGCACAGATACGCAGTATTTT. J is TRBJ2-3 and V is TRBV6-1, with D perhaps matching TRBD1 (5 bases). The CDR3 covers 13 residues. The V and J ends lost 9 bases and 1 base respectively, with 11 bases between them. Per the germline V gene, CDR1 is MNHNS and CDR2 is SASEGT.

CDR3 in amino acids: CASSRQDGRGYTF. CDR3 nucleotide sequence: TGTGCCAGCAGCCGCCAGGATGGTAGGGGCTACACCTTC. The rearrangement uses TRBV11-3 and TRBJ1-2; D is ambiguous. The CDR3 is 13 amino acids. The germline gives CDR1 SGHNT, CDR2 YENEEA. Trimming removed 5 bases at V and 8 bases at J, with 15 bases between. The whole variable domain, remainder taken from reference TRBV11-3 and TRBJ1-2, is EAGVVQSPRYKIIEKKQPVAFWCNPISGHNTLYWYLQNLGQGPELLIRYENEEAVDDSQLPKDRFSAERLKGVDSTLKIQPAELGDSAVYLCASSRQDGRGYTFGSGTRLTVV.

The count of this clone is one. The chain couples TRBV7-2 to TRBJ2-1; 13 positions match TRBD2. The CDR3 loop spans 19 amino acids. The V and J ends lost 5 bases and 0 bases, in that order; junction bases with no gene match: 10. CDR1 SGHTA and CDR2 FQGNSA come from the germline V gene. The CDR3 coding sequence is TGTGCCAGCAGCCCGGCCGGGACTAGCGGGAAAAGCTCCTACAATGAGCAGTTCTTC. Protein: CASSPAGTSGKSSYNEQFF.

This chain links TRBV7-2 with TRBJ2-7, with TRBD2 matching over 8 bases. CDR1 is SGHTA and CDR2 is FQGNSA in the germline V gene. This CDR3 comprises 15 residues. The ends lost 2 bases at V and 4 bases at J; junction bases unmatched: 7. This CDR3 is CASSLSSGRSYEQYF. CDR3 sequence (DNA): TGTGCCAGCAGCTTAAGCAGCGGGAGATCTTACGAGCAGTACTTC.

The DNA for the CDR3 is TGTGCCAGCAGTTTGGTACAGGCAATTCATGGCTACACCTTC. Its protein product is CASSLVQAIHGYTF. The genes are TRBV28 and TRBJ1-2, with D perhaps matching TRBD1 (5 bases). The V and J ends lost 3 bases and 6 bases respectively, with 14 bases between them. The CDR3 is made up of 14 amino acids. Germline V CDR1 and CDR2: MDHEN, SYDVKM.

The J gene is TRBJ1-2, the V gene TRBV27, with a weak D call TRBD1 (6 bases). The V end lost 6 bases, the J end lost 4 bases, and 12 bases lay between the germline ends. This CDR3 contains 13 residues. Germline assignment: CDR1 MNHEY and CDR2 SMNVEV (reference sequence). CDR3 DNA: TGTGCCAGCAGCAGGACAGTCCGCTATGGCTACACCTTC. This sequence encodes CASSRTVRYGYTF.

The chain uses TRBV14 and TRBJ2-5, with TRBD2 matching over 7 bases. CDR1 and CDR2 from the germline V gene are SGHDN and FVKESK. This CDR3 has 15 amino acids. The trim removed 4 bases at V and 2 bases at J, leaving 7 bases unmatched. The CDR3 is CASSRASGLQETQYF. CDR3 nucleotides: TGTGCCAGCAGCCGGGCTAGCGGATTACAAGAGACCCAGTACTTC.

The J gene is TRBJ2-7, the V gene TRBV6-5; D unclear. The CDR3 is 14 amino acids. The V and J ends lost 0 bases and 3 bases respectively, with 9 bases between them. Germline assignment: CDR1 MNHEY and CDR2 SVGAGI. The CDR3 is CASSYSLVGYEQYF. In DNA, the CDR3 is TGTGCCAGCAGTTACTCACTCGTGGGCTACGAGCAGTACTTC.

This CDR3 reads CASSPRGRGYTF. The CDR3 DNA reads TGTGCCAGCAGTCCCCGGGGCCGGGGCTACACCTTC. The chain uses TRBV28 and TRBJ1-2; the D gene is possibly TRBD1 (5 bases). The CDR3 runs 12 residues. V lost 5 bases, J lost 8 bases, and 12 bases lay in between. Per germline, CDR1 MDHEN and CDR2 SYDVKM.

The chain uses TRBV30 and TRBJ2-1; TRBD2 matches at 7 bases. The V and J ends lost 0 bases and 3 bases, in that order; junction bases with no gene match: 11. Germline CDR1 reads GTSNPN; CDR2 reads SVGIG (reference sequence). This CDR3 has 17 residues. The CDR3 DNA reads TGTGCCTGGAGTGTCCTCCCCGGACTAGTCGGCTACAATGAGCAGTTCTTC. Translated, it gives CAWSVLPGLVGYNEQFF.

CDR3: CASSFRQGPNQPQHF. CDR3 coding DNA: TGTGCCAGCAGTTTTAGACAGGGGCCCAATCAGCCCCAGCATTTT. The chain combines TRBV28 with TRBJ1-5, with 8 positions matching TRBD1. Trimming at V came to 3 bases and at J to 3 bases, leaving 4 bases not matched to a gene. The CDR3 sequence is 15 residues long. From germline, CDR1 is MDHEN and CDR2 SYDVKM.

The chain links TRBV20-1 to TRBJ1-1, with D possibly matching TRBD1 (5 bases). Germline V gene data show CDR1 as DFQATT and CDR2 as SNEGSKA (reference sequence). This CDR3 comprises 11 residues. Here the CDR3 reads CLGAGNTEAFF. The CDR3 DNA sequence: TGCCTAGGGGCAGGTAACACTGAAGCTTTCTTT.